This TCR beta chain was identified in a study of control samples from healthy donors and cancer patients. Sequenced by immunoSEQ multiplex PCR; TCRdb stores in-frame clones only, minus some. Among 120,000 or so clones listed, approximately 92% were seen once. The CDR3 covers 14 residues. V lost 2 bases, J lost 7 bases, and 12 bases lay in between. Germline CDR1 and CDR2: MNHNS and SASEGT. The chain combines TRBV6-1 with TRBJ2-1, with no clear D. This receptor was taken from a man older than 75 with head and neck cancer. The sample comprised PBMCs. The CDR3 region has the DNA TGTGCCAGCAGTGAACATCAGGATCGGAATGAGCAGTTCTTC. Its translation: CASSEHQDRNEQFF.